A single TCR beta chain is shown here with its context. What it recognizes is unknown. This entry is derived from a study of CD8+ T cells in alopecia areata. The CDR3 totals 15 residues. Germline lookup yields CDR1 LNHNV and CDR2 YYDKDF (reference sequence). V was shortened by 5 bases and J by 7 bases, with 18 bases between the two germline ends. Study results and limitations: Greater clonality was observed in lesional scalp samples, especially alopecia totalis/universalis, versus normal scalp. Sequences from scalp samples also cover resident alphabeta T cells of normal skin.

After isolation, RNA underwent reverse transcription to generate cDNA as the sequencing template. Libraries were prepared by immunoSEQ multiplex PCR; TCRdb keeps only in-frame clonotypes and omits some of them. The profile shows roughly 64,000 clones, around 44% of them singletons. The chain recombines TRBV15 with TRBJ2-1; D call uncertain. Sequencing input: NKG2D-low CD8+ T cells sorted from blood. This receptor was identified in a human donor with alopecia areata. The CDR3 DNA follows: TGTGCCACCAGCCCGCACGGACGGCGATCGAATGAGCAGTTCTTC. Translation: CATSPHGRRSNEQFF.